The clone carrying this T cell receptor (beta chain) occurred a few times. The data derive from a study of Graves' ophthalmopathy and Graves' hyperthyroidism. On the study more broadly: Ahead of any treatment, peripheral blood was obtained at the initial diagnosis.

The authors amplified TCR beta CDR3 regions, and they did so from RNA transcripts for repertoire sequencing. Investigators did first-round RT-PCR with HTBI primers, then second-round multiplex PCR. TCRdb ran MiXCR on the multiplex PCR reads and lists one entry per CDR3 protein. This sample has 600,000 to 650,000 distinct CDR3 sequences, with 22% found just once. If no ophthalmopathy appeared within 18 months of follow-up, hyperthyroidism was termed stable. Germline-derived CDR1 and CDR2 are GTSNPN and SVGIG (reference sequence). J lost 7 bases, V lost 4 bases, and 4 bases had no gene match. The CDR3 runs 13 residues.

This TCR was recovered from a young woman with stable Graves' hyperthyroidism. Some clones in this sample may be carry-over from other donors' samples. The V call is TRBV30, the J call TRBJ1-6; 7 nucleotides match TRBD1. The sample comprised peripheral blood. The CDR3 reads CAWTGTANSPLHF. The CDR3 nucleotides read TGTGCCTGGACCGGGACAGCAAATTCACCCCTCCACTTT. Drawing the rest from reference TRBV30 and TRBJ1-6, the complete variable domain is SQTIHQWPATLVQPVGSPLSLECTVEGTSNPNLYWYRQAAGRGLQLLFYSVGIGQISSEVPQNLSASRPQDRQFILSSKKLLLSDSGFYLCAWTGTANSPLHFGNGTRLTVT.